The 9 T cell receptor beta chains listed next were all sequenced from one sample in a study of regulatory T cells in long-lasting Graves disease. Arm-PCR with iRepertoire HTBI primers amplified the CDR3 regions for these TCR beta libraries. One entry per CDR3 protein results from TCRdb running MiXCR on the multiplex PCR reads. The repertoire holds 350,000 to 400,000 distinct CDR3 sequences, with 15% to 20% as singletons. Time point noted: newly diagnosed GD, antithyroid drugs for less than 3 months. There was RNA extracted from PBMCs, and the TCR library was made from it. The data were also submitted as part of a second study, on T cells in Graves' hyperthyroidism and ophthalmopathy.

Sequenced here: peripheral blood mononuclear cells (PBMCs), sampled at new diagnosis, from a patient treated with antithyroid drugs. The receptors were sampled from a woman in her late teens or twenties with Graves disease.

This clonotype occurred many times. The rearrangement links TRBV12-3 or TRBV12-4 to TRBJ2-4; D perhaps matches TRBD1 (5 bases). The CDR3 has 14 amino acids. Deletions cut 5 bases from V and 4 bases from J, with 12 bases between. As DNA, the CDR3 is TGTGCCAGCAGTCCCCGACAGTCGAAAAACATTCAGTACTTC. Its translation: CASSPRQSKNIQYF.

In the case of this clonotype: A much bigger clone sits one base away, suggesting this may be a read error. The chain couples TRBV28 to TRBJ2-3, with D perhaps assigned TRBD1 or TRBD2 (5 bases each). This CDR3 has 15 residues. The germline V and J ends were trimmed by 5 bases and 0 bases, with 12 bases remaining between them. Germline CDR1 reads MDHEN; CDR2 reads SYDVKM. CDR3: CASSLGRASTDTQYF. In DNA form, the CDR3 reads TGTGCCAGCAGTCTGGGACGGGCCAGCACAGATACGCAGTATTTT.

This clonotype was seen many times. V usage is TRBV20-1 and J usage is TRBJ1-1; D gene ambiguous. Germline V gene lookup returns CDR1 DFQATT and CDR2 SNEGSKA (reference sequence). V shed 0 bases and J shed 6 bases, with 14 bases lying between them. The length of the CDR3 is 14 residues. The CDR3 is CSARDSGLAAEAFF. In DNA, the CDR3 is TGCAGTGCTAGAGATTCGGGCCTAGCTGCTGAAGCTTTCTTT.

Only a few counts were recorded for this clonotype. Possible read error: a much larger clone is one base away. The CDR3 does not end in the conserved phenylalanine or tryptophan, so this is likely a read error. The gene calls are TRBV30 and TRBJ1-2; 7 nucleotides line up with TRBD1. The CDR3 consists of 14 residues. Trimming at V came to 5 bases and at J to 8 bases, leaving 14 bases not matched to a gene. The germline gives CDR1 GTSNPN, CDR2 SVGIG (reference sequence). CDR3 coding DNA: TGTGCCTGGGGTAGGGAGGGGGCTAAAGGAGGCTACACCCTC. This sequence encodes CAWGREGAKGGYTL.

This clonotype was counted many times. The chain joins TRBV9 to TRBJ2-2, with D tentatively TRBD1 (6 bases). Looked up from germline, CDR1 is SGDLS and CDR2 is YYNGEE. This CDR3 contains 14 residues. V lost 0 bases, J lost 6 bases, and 9 bases lay in between. The CDR3 DNA is TGTGCCAGCAGCGTAGTGGCAGGGGCCGGGGAGCTGTTTTTT. Amino acid sequence: CASSVVAGAGELFF. The complete variable domain, with remaining parts taken from reference TRBV9 and TRBJ2-2, reads DSGVTQTPKHLITATGQRVTLRCSPRSGDLSVYWYQQSLDQGLQFLIQYYNGEERAKGNILERFSAQQFPDLHSELNLSSLELGDSALYFCASSVVAGAGELFFGEGSRLTVL.

This clonotype occurred many times. The gene calls are TRBV28 and TRBJ1-2; perhaps TRBD1 as D (5 bases). Germline V gene lookup returns CDR1 MDHEN and CDR2 SYDVKM. CDR3 length: 17 amino acids. V shed 6 bases and J shed 5 bases, with 25 bases lying between them. The CDR3 nucleotides read TGTGCCAGCAGGAATCTTGCTTTTCAGGGCCTTGAATATGGCTACACCTTC. It specifies CASRNLAFQGLEYGYTF.

This clonotype has ten or more counts. V is TRBV14 and J is TRBJ2-5; TRBD2 matches at 8 bases. Looked up from germline, CDR1 is SGHDN and CDR2 is FVKESK. V lost 0 bases to trimming and J lost 4 bases; unmatched junction nucleotides: 4. CDR3 size: 15 residues. The CDR3 sequence: CASSQERLAGETQYF. CDR3 DNA sequence: TGTGCCAGCAGCCAAGAACGGCTAGCGGGAGAGACCCAGTACTTC.

In its sample, this clonotype was seen a few times. The gene calls are TRBV5-6 and TRBJ1-3; D is undetermined. V lost 4 bases and J lost 0, with 32 bases in between. Per the germline V gene, CDR1 is SGHDT and CDR2 is YYEEEE. The CDR3 has 22 residues. The CDR3 DNA reads TGTGCCAGCAGCAAGATAGACTTGCGTCTCCCCCACAGAGCCTCCTCTGGAAACACCATATATTTT. It translates to CASSKIDLRLPHRASSGNTIYF.

A remark on this clonotype: A much more abundant neighbour one base away suggests this may be a read error. The rearrangement uses TRBV2 and TRBJ2-2; D might be TRBD2 (6 bases). The germline V gene encodes CDR1 SNHLY and CDR2 FYNNEI. This CDR3 has 14 residues. CDR3 nucleotides: TGTGCCAGCAGTGAAGGGCGACTCACCGGGGGGCTGTTTTTT. Encoded protein: CASSEGRLTGGLFF.